This TCR beta chain was captured by sequencing in a study of cytomegalovirus exposure and HLA in healthy donors. Study-wide results and caveats: Later on, an analysis tied 15,000 to 20,000 TCR beta sequences to HLA alleles at 0.05 false discovery rate. The study labeled 164 TCR beta chains cytomegalovirus-associated.

Per germline, CDR1 MNHNS and CDR2 SASEGT. The CDR3 is 16 residues long. V was clipped by 1 base and J by 0 bases; unmatched bases: 5. On this clone itself: Antigen unknown.

Amplification used 60 Vbeta primers and 13 Jbeta primers. In the original analysis: Per a later analysis, the number of unique TCR beta chains was some 80 million, of which roughly 10 million were shared. This table comes from immunoSEQ multiplex PCR, and its TCRdb copy is limited to in-frame clones, with some not included. From that table come the V and J calls and clone size; the DNA was used to work out D and trimming. The table has more than 85,000 clones, roughly 78% seen once. Material: PBMCs. The sequence came from a woman between 25 and 40 years old in good health and CMV-seronegative. The gene calls are TRBV6-1 and TRBJ2-5; TRBD2 matches at 7 bases. CDR3 DNA sequence: TGTGCCAGCAGTGAAGGGGAGGGCGGTTACCAAGAGACCCAGTACTTC. Protein: CASSEGEGGYQETQYF.